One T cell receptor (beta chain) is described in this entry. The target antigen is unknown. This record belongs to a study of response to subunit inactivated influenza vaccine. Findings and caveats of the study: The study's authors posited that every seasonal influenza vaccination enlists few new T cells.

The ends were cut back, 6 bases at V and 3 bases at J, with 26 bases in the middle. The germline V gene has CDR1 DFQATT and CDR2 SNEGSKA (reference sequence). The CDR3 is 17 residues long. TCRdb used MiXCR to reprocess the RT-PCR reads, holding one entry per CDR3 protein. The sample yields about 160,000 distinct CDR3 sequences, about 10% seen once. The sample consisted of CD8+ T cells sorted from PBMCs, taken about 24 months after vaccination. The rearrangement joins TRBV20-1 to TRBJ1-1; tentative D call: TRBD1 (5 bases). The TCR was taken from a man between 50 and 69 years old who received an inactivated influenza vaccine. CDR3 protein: CSAPGKGHLESYTEAFF. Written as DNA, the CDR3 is TGCAGTGCCCCCGGAAAAGGACACTTGGAGTCGTACACTGAAGCTTTCTTT.